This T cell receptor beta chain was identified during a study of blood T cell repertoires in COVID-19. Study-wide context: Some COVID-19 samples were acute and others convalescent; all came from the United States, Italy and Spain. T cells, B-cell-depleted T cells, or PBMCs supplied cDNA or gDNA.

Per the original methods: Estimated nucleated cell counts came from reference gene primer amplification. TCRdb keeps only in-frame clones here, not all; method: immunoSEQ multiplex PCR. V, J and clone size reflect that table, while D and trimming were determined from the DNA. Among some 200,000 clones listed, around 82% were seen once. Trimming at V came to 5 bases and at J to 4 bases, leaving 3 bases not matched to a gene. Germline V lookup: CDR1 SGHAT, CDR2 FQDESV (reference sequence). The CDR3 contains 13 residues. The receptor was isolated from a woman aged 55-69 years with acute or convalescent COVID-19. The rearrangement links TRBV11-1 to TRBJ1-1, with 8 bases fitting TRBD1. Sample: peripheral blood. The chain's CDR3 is CASSQQGVTEAFF. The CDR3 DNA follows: TGTGCCAGCAGCCAACAGGGGGTCACTGAAGCTTTCTTT. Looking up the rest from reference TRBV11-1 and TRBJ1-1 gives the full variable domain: EAEVAQSPRYKITEKSQAVAFWCDPISGHATLYWYRQILGQGPELLVQFQDESVVDDSQLPKDRFSAERLKGVDSTLKIQPAELGDSAMYLCASSQQGVTEAFFGQGTRLTVV.